The present T cell receptor beta chain was sequenced within a study of shared clonotypes between healthy human individuals. Overall study: Each donor's CD4 naive and CD4 memory cells filled three plates apiece, CD8 naive two, and CD8 memory one. Study-level results: Against clonotypes common to all four donors, non-shared ones had lower generation probabilities.

Losses at the gene ends were 7 bases for V and 5 bases for J; bases not matched to a gene: 12. CDR1 is LNHNV and CDR2 is YYDKDF in the germline V gene (reference sequence). CDR3 length: 15 amino acids. This clone was counted only a few times. What it binds is unknown. Over several immunoSEQ plates, each subset's genomic DNA was distributed in even portions. Clones were sequenced by immunoSEQ multiplex PCR, and TCRdb holds only the in-frame ones, with some missing. The sample includes 2 million or so clones, about 95% of them seen just once. Positively selected for CCR7, the CD45RO-negative cells used as naive CD8 cells excluded terminally differentiated effector memory CD45RA+ cells.

The chain uses TRBV15 and TRBJ2-3; 7 positions agree with TRBD1. The clonotype originates from a man between 18 and 35 years old in good health. The source material was naive CD8+ T cells sorted from blood. CDR3 loop: CATNLDRVGEDTQYF. The CDR3 DNA is TGTGCCACCAACCTAGACAGGGTAGGGGAAGATACGCAGTATTTT.